The following is a T cell receptor (beta chain) sequence with its context. Its antigen remains unidentified. The data belong to a study of T-cell memory formation after mild COVID-19. Across the whole study: Largely donor-specific TCR clusters were found.

This CDR3 has 15 residues. Trimming took 4 bases from V and 8 from J; bases not matched to a gene: 8. The germline V gene has CDR1 SGHRS and CDR2 YFSETQ. Barcoded TCR alpha and TCR beta cDNA libraries with UMIs came from 5'RACE using constant-segment primers. TCRdb recomputed calls from the 5' RACE reads with MiXCR, one row per CDR3 protein. The sample lists 350,000 or so distinct CDR3 sequences; about 20% were seen once. The study's findings and limits: Those CD4+ clones that contracted were mainly in CM and EM (CD8+ ones in EMRA). Pre-infection memory carried some responding clones, suggesting that cross-reactive memory joined.

The sample consisted of PBMCs or a T cell subset sorted from them (not recorded which). This TCR was recovered from a young man who had mild COVID-19 (a few samples of this study predate the infection). Cell type and time point are not known. The J gene is TRBJ2-4, the V gene TRBV5-1; 11 bases agree with TRBD1. Here the CDR3 DNA reads TGCGCCAGCAGCGTGCCGGGACAGGGGGTGGACATTCAGTACTTC. Translated: CASSVPGQGVDIQYF. The whole variable domain, filled in from reference TRBV5-1 and TRBJ2-4, reads KAGVTQTPRYLIKTRGQQVTLSCSPISGHRSVSWYQQTPGQGLQFLFEYFSETQRNKGNFPGRFSGRQFSNSRSEMNVSTLELGDSALYLCASSVPGQGVDIQYFGAGTRLSVL.